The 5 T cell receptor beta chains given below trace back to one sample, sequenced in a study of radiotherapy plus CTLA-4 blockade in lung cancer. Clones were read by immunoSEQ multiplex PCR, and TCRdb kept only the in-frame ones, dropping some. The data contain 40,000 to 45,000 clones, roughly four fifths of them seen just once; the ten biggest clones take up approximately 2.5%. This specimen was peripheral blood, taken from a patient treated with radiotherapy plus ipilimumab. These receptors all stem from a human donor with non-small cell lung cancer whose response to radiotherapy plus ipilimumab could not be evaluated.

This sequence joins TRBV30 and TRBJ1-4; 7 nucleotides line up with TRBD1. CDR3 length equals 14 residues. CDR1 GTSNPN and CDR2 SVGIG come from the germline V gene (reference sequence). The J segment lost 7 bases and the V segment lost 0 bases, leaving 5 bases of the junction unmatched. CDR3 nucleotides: TGTGCCTGGAGTGTAAGGACAGGAATTGAAAAACTGTTTTTT. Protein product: CAWSVRTGIEKLFF.

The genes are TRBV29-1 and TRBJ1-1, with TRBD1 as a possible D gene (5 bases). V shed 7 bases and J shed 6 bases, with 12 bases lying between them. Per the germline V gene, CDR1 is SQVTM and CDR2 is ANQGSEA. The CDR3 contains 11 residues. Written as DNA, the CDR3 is TGCAGCGGGGGGGTAGGTGCTGAAGCTTTCTTT. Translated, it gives CSGGVGAEAFF.

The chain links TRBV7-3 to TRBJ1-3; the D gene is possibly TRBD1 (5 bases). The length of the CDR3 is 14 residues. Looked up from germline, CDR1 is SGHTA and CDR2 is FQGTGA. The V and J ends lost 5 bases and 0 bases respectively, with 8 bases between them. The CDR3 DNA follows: TGTGCCAGCAGCCAAGGGGTCTCTGGAAACACCATATATTTT. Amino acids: CASSQGVSGNTIYF. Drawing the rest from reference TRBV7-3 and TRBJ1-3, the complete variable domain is GAGVSQTPSNKVTEKGKYVELRCDPISGHTALYWYRQSLGQGPEFLIYFQGTGAADDSGLPNDRFFAVRPEGSVSTLKIQRTERGDSAVYLCASSQGVSGNTIYFGEGSWLTVV.

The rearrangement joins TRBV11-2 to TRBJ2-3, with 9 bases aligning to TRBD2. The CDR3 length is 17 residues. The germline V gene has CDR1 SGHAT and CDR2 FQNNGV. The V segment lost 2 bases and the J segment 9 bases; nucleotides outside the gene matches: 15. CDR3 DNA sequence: TGTGCCAGCAGCTTAAAAAACTCCGGGACTAGCTCCAGAACGCAGTATTTT. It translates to CASSLKNSGTSSRTQYF.

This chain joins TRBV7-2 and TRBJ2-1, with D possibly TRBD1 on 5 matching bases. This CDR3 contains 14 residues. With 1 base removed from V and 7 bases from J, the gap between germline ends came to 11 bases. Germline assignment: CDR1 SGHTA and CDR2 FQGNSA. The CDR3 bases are TGTGCCAGCAGCTTAGATTGGGGCCGAAATGAGCAGTTCTTC. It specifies CASSLDWGRNEQFF.